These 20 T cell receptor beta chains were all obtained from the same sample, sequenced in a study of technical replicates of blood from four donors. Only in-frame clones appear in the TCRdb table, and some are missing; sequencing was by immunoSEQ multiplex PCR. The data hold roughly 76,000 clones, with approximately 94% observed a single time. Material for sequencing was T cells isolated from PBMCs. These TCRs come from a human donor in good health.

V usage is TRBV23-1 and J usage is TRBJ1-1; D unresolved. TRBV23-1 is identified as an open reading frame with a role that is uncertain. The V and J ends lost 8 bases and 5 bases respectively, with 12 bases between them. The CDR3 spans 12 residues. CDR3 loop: CASDREDTEAFF. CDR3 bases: TGCGCCAGCGACCGGGAGGATACTGAAGCTTTCTTT.

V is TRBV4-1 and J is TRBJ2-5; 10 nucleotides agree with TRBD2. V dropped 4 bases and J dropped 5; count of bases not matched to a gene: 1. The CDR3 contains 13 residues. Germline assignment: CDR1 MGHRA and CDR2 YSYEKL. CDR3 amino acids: CASSLTSGETQYF. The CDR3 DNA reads TGCGCCAGCAGCCTGACTAGCGGGGAGACCCAGTACTTC.

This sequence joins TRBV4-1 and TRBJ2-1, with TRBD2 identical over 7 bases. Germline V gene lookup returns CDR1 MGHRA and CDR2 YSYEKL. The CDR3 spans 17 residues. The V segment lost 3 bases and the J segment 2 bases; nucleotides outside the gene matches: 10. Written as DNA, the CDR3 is TGCGCCAGCAGCCAGGGGCTCACGGGGAGGGCCTACAATGAGCAGTTCTTC. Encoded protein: CASSQGLTGRAYNEQFF.

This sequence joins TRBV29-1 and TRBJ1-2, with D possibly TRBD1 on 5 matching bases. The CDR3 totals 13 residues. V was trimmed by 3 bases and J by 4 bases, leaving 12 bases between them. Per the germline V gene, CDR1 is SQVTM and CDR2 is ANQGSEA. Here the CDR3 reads CSVDPAGIYGYTF. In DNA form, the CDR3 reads TGCAGCGTTGACCCGGCAGGGATCTATGGCTACACCTTC.

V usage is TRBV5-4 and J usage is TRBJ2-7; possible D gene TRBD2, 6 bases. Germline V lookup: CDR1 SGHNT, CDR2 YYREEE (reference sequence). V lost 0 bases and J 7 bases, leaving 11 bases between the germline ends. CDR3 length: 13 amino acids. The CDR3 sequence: CASSLAAGREQYF. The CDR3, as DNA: TGTGCCAGCAGCTTGGCGGCGGGAAGGGAGCAGTACTTC.

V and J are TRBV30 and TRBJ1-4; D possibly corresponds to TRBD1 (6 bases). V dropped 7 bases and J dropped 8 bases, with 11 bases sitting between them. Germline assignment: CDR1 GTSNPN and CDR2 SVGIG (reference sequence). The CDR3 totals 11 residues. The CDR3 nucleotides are TGTGCCTCGAATCAGGGGGAAAAACTGTTTTTT. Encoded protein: CASNQGEKLFF.

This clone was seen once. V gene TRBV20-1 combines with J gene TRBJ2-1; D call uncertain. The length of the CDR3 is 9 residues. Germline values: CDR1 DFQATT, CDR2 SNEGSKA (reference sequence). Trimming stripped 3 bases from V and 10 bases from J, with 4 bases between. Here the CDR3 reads CSASPEQFF. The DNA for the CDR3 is TGCAGTGCTAGTCCGGAGCAGTTCTTC.

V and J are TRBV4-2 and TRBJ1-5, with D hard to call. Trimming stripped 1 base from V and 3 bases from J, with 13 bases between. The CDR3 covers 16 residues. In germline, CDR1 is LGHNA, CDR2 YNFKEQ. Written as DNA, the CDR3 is TGTGCCAGCAGCCAAGCCGAGGAGGCAGACAATCAGCCCCAGCATTTT. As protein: CASSQAEEADNQPQHF.

CDR3 residues: CASSLVAGGRSYNEQFF. The CDR3 DNA reads TGTGCCAGCAGTTTAGTAGCGGGAGGGAGGTCCTACAATGAGCAGTTCTTC. The V gene is TRBV28, the J gene TRBJ2-1; 11 bases agree with TRBD2. V gave up 2 bases and J gave up 1 base; unmatched junction bases: 4. CDR1 and CDR2 (germline): MDHEN, SYDVKM. The CDR3 length is 17 residues.

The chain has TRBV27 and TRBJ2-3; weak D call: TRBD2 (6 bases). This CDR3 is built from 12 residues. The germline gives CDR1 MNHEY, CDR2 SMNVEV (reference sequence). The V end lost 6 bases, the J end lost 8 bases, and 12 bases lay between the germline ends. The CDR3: CASSLVGGTQYF. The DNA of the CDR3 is TGTGCCAGCAGCCTCGTGGGGGGTACGCAGTATTTT.

CDR3 DNA sequence: TGTGCCATCAGTTACAGGAAGGACACCGGGGAGCTGTTTTTT. It codes for CAISYRKDTGELFF. The rearrangement joins TRBV10-3 to TRBJ2-2; perhaps TRBD1 as D (5 bases). The ends were cut back, 5 bases at V and 3 bases at J, with 10 bases in the middle. Germline-derived CDR1 and CDR2 are ENHRY and SYGVKD. CDR3 length: 14 residues.

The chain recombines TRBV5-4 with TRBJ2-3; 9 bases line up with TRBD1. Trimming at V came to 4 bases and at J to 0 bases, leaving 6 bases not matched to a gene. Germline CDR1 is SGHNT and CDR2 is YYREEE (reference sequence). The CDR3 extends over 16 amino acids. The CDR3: CASSADRGPSTDTQYF. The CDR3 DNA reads TGTGCCAGCAGCGCGGACAGGGGCCCTAGCACAGATACGCAGTATTTT. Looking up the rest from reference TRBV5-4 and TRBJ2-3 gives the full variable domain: ETGVTQSPTHLIKTRGQQVTLRCSSQSGHNTVSWYQQALGQGPQFIFQYYREEENGRGNFPPRFSGLQFPNYSSELNVNALELDDSALYLCASSADRGPSTDTQYFGPGTRLTVL.

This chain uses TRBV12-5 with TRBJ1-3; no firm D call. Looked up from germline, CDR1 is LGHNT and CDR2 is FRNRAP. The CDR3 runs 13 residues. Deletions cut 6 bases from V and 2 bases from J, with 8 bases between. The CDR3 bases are TGTGCTAGTGGGGAGTTAGCTGGAAACACCATATATTTT. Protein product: CASGELAGNTIYF.

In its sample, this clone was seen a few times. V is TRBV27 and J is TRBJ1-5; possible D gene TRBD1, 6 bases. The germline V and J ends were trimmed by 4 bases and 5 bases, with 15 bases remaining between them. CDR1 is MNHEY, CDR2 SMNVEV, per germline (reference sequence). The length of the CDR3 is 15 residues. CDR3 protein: CASSSQGTDYQPQHF. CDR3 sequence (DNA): TGTGCCAGCAGTTCTCAGGGGACGGACTATCAGCCCCAGCATTTT.

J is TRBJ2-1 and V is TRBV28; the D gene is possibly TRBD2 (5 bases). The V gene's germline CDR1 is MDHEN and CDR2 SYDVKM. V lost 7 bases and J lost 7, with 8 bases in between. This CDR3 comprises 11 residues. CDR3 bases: TGTGCCAGCAATCCGGGGAATGAGCAGTTCTTC. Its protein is CASNPGNEQFF.

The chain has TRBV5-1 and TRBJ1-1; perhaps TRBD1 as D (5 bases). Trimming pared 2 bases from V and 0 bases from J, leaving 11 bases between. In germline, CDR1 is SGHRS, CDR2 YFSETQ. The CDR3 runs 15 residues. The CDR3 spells CASSLEKGMNTEAFF. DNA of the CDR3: TGCGCCAGCAGCTTAGAAAAGGGGATGAACACTGAAGCTTTCTTT.

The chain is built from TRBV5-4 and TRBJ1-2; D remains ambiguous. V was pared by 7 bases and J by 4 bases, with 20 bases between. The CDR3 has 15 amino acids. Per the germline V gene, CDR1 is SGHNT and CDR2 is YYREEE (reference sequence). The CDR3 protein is CASARRESPPYGYTF. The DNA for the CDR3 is TGTGCCAGCGCCCGCCGCGAGTCTCCCCCCTATGGCTACACCTTC.

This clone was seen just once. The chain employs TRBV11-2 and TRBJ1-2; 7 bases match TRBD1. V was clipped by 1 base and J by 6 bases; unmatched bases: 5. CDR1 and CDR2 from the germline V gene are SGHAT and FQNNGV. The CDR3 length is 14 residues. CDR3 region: CASSLVGQLDGYTF. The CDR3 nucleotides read TGTGCCAGCAGCTTAGTGGGACAGCTGGATGGCTACACCTTC. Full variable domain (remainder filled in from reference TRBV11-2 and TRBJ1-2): EAGVAQSPRYKIIEKRQSVAFWCNPISGHATLYWYQQILGQGPKLLIQFQNNGVVDDSQLPKDRFSAERLKGVDSTLKIQPAKLEDSAVYLCASSLVGQLDGYTFGSGTRLTVV.

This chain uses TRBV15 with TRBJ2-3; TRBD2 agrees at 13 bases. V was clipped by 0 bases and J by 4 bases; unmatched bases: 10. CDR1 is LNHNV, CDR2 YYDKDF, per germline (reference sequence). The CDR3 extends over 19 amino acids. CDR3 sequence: CATSRDGVAGTSGADTQYF. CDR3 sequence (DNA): TGTGCCACCAGCAGAGATGGTGTCGCGGGGACTAGCGGGGCAGATACGCAGTATTTT. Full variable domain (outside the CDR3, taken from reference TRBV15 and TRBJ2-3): DAMVIQNPRYQVTQFGKPVTLSCSQTLNHNVMYWYQQKSSQAPKLLFHYYDKDFNNEADTPDNFQSRRPNTSFCFLDIRSPGLGDTAMYLCATSRDGVAGTSGADTQYFGPGTRLTVL.

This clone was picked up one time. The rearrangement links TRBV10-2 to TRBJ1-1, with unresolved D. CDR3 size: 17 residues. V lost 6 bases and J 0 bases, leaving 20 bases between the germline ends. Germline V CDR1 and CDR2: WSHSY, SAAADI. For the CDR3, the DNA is TGCGCCAGCAGACGCCCCCCCGTAGACACCATGAACACTGAAGCTTTCTTT. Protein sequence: CASRRPPVDTMNTEAFF.